This TCR beta chain was profiled in a study of T cell repertoires in cytomegalovirus infection (dated by TCRdb to the late 2010s). The study in broad terms: Alongside well-studied HLA-B-restricted epitopes, the peptide stimulations were aimed at recently identified HLA-C-restricted CMV epitopes, whose presentation resists viral immunomodulation. The HLA type of each donor mattered for the analysis, because public TCR beta signatures pointed to carriage of CMV infection along with the matching HLA type.

With respect to this clonotype: Its antigen specificity is not known. Within one base of it there is no much larger clone, and no base qualities were kept.

For CDR1 and CDR2, the germline V gene lists LGHNA and YNFKEQ. The CDR3 spans 16 residues, from the cysteine through the phenylalanine. The CDR3 DNA has 48 bases and is translated from base 1. V is cut back by 4 bases and J by 5 bases, with 10 bases in the junction unmatched. Study-wide conclusions, independent of this receptor: In the ex vivo response, HLA-C-restricted CMV-specific TCR beta clonotypes were dominant, and in two of eight donors the single most frequent clonotype came from this HLA-C-restricted group. Cumulative frequency of public TCR beta family members discriminated carriers of CMV infection plus the relevant HLA type in this cohort and an independent roughly 340-donor cohort.

The run used an Illumina HiSeq 1500. Clones were called with MiXCR by TCRdb after fastp trimmed the public reads at Q25, and only in-frame beta chains were retained. Each entry is one CDR3 protein sequence, shown with its most common DNA and genes. Within this sample are approximately 770,000 distinct CDR3 sequences, with about 28% of them counted one time only. The ten largest account for over 10% of the sample. The sample's treatment or condition label, in plain terms: in vitro stimulation with specific CMV peptide epitopes to enrich CMV-specific T cells. This TCR was recovered from a human donor in good health (CMV status not recorded). Some clones in this sample may be carry-over from other donors' samples. The sequencing used cultured CD8+ T cells from PBMCs, collected from culture after CMV antigen stimulation. The chain uses TRBV4-2 and TRBJ1-4; the central 7 bases match TRBD1. The CDR3 sequence is CASSPRTGAENEKLFF. In nucleotide form, the sequence is TGTGCCAGCAGCCCACGAACAGGGGCCGAGAATGAAAAACTGTTTTTT.